A single sample gave rise to the 13 T cell receptor beta chains below, sequenced in a study of metastatic and nonmetastatic thyroid tumors. Among the patients, none had received any treatment before thyroid surgery. TCRdb used MiXCR to call clones anew from the PCR reads. The table shows some 84,000 clones, with 8.6% occurring only once. The material sequenced was blood. The receptors come from a female donor with papillary thyroid cancer or a benign thyroid nodule (not recorded which). Some clones in this sample may be carry-over from other donors' samples.

This clone showed up many times. CDR3 in amino acids: CASSLSDRGPYEQYF. The CDR3 nucleotides read TGTGCCAGCTCACTTTCGGACAGGGGGCCATACGAGCAGTACTTC. The gene calls are TRBV18 and TRBJ2-7; TRBD1 matches at 11 bases. The CDR3 runs 15 residues. V trimming: 4 bases; J trimming: 4 bases; junction bases outside the gene matches: 6. The germline V gene encodes CDR1 KGHSH and CDR2 LQKENI.

The chain joins TRBV5-1 to TRBJ2-5, with 9 bases matching TRBD2. V dropped 3 bases and J dropped 5; count of bases not matched to a gene: 8. The CDR3 totals 15 residues. The germline gives CDR1 SGHRS, CDR2 YFSETQ. CDR3 in amino acids: CASSWSSGRGETQYF. The CDR3 bases are TGCGCCAGCAGCTGGAGTAGCGGGAGAGGCGAGACCCAGTACTTC.

This clone has at least ten counts. This chain joins TRBV5-1 and TRBJ2-1, with TRBD2 identical over 10 bases. V shed 4 bases, J shed 7 bases, and the junction held 11 bases outside the gene matches. CDR1 SGHRS and CDR2 YFSETQ come from the germline V gene. This CDR3 is built from 16 residues. The CDR3 nucleotides are TGCGCCAGCAGCCTCTCGACTAGCGGGTCCGGGAATGAGCAGTTCTTC. Its translation: CASSLSTSGSGNEQFF.

The gene calls are TRBV19 and TRBJ2-7, with 9 bases fitting TRBD1. CDR1 is LNHDA and CDR2 is SQIVND in the germline V gene (reference sequence). The CDR3 has 14 amino acids. The V segment lost 6 bases and the J segment 2 bases; nucleotides outside the gene matches: 5. DNA of the CDR3: TGTGCCAGTAGCTGGGGGACAGGGACCTACGAGCAGTACTTC. Amino acids: CASSWGTGTYEQYF.

This clone has more than one count but fewer than ten. The chain joins TRBV28 to TRBJ2-3; D uncertain. This CDR3 has 13 residues. Trimming stripped 4 bases from V and 1 base from J, with 6 bases between. Germline loops: CDR1 MDHEN, CDR2 SYDVKM. CDR3: CASSSRGTDTQYF. The DNA for the CDR3 is TGTGCCAGCAGTTCTCGGGGCACAGATACGCAGTATTTT.

This clone was seen a few times. The chain employs TRBV6-1 and TRBJ1-5, with 7 bases fitting TRBD1. In germline, CDR1 is MNHNS, CDR2 SASEGT. This CDR3 is 13 amino acids long. Unmatched junction bases numbered 1, after V lost 3 bases and J lost 5 bases. The CDR3 reads CASSDQGDQPQHF. The CDR3 nucleotides are TGTGCCAGCAGTGACCAGGGGGATCAGCCCCAGCATTTT.

This clone came up many times. This chain links TRBV18 with TRBJ2-1, with 12 bases that match TRBD2. Trimming took 4 bases from V and 0 from J; bases not matched to a gene: 4. Germline values: CDR1 KGHSH, CDR2 LQKENI. CDR3 length equals 17 residues. CDR3 protein: CASSHTSGGYSYNEQFF. The CDR3 nucleotides are TGTGCCAGCTCACATACTAGCGGGGGGTACTCCTACAATGAGCAGTTCTTC.

This clone was seen at least ten times. The chain links TRBV4-2 to TRBJ1-4; 9 bases match TRBD1. With 0 bases clipped from V and 7 bases from J, the junction kept 9 bases outside the gene matches. CDR1 LGHNA and CDR2 YNFKEQ come from the germline V gene. The CDR3 loop spans 17 amino acids. The CDR3 reads CASSQDLVGQGSEKLFF. CDR3 bases: TGTGCCAGCAGCCAAGATTTGGTAGGACAGGGGAGTGAAAAACTGTTTTTT.

The sample holds many counts of this clone. The rearrangement uses TRBV6-1 and TRBJ2-7; D unresolved. The CDR3 is made up of 14 amino acids. V shed 4 bases and J shed 0 bases, with 10 bases lying between them. Germline V gives CDR1 MNHNS, CDR2 SASEGT. CDR3 amino acids: CASSASLSSYEQYF. In DNA form, the CDR3 reads TGTGCCAGCAGTGCATCCCTGAGCTCCTACGAGCAGTACTTC.

This clone appeared many times. The chain combines TRBV3-1 with TRBJ2-3, with 7 bases lining up with TRBD2. From germline, CDR1 is LGHDT and CDR2 YNNKEL (reference sequence). Losses at the gene ends were 4 bases for V and 0 bases for J; bases not matched to a gene: 1. CDR3 size: 14 residues. The CDR3, as DNA: TGTGCCAGCAGCCGGGGGGGGAGCACAGATACGCAGTATTTT. It is translated as CASSRGGSTDTQYF.

This clone was observed at least ten times. The rearrangement links TRBV29-1 to TRBJ1-5; D unresolved. Germline V lookup: CDR1 SQVTM, CDR2 ANQGSEA. V shed 6 bases and J shed 2 bases, with 20 bases lying between them. This CDR3 has 16 amino acids. CDR3 sequence reads: CSVAGRDPLGNQPQHF. The CDR3 nucleotides are TGCAGCGTCGCCGGTAGGGATCCTTTGGGCAATCAGCCCCAGCATTTT.

The chain joins TRBV6-2 or TRBV6-3 to TRBJ1-2, with a possible D match to TRBD1 (5 bases). This CDR3 is 15 amino acids long. Trimming removed 0 bases from V and 0 bases from J, with 8 bases in between. Germline assignment: CDR1 MNHEY and CDR2 SVGEGT. The CDR3 here is CASSYSGGANYGYTF. The CDR3 bases are TGTGCCAGCAGTTACTCCGGGGGAGCTAACTATGGCTACACCTTC.

The V and J genes are TRBV12-3 or TRBV12-4 and TRBJ1-2, with TRBD1 as a possible D gene (5 bases). V gave up 6 bases and J gave up 8 bases, with 19 bases separating them. The CDR3 runs 14 residues. Here the CDR3 DNA reads TGTGCCAGCAGATATTCCGGGACCCATGTGGGCTACACCTTC. Protein: CASRYSGTHVGYTF.